This TCR beta chain appears in the sequencing data of a study of T-cell reconstitution after alpha-beta-depleted transplantation in children. This clonotype has at least ten counts. The CDR3 is made up of 17 amino acids. Germline V gives CDR1 SGHKS, CDR2 YYEKEE (reference sequence). Trimming removed 1 base from V and 5 bases from J, with 16 bases in between. Library preparation (for TCRbeta) was performed with unique molecular identifiers. From the PCR reads, TCRdb called clonotypes with MiXCR, one entry per CDR3 protein. Here the sample spans 250,000 to 300,000 distinct CDR3 sequences, over 8% being singletons.

The sequence derives from a human donor who donated a stem cell graft to a child with SCID. J is TRBJ1-6 and V is TRBV5-5; possibly TRBD1 for D (6 bases). Here the sequenced sample was PBMCs from the stem cell graft donor, taken from the stem cell graft. Here the CDR3 reads CASSLSWWTVDNSPLHF. In nucleotides, the CDR3 is TGTGCCAGCAGCTTGAGTTGGTGGACAGTAGATAATTCACCCCTCCACTTT.